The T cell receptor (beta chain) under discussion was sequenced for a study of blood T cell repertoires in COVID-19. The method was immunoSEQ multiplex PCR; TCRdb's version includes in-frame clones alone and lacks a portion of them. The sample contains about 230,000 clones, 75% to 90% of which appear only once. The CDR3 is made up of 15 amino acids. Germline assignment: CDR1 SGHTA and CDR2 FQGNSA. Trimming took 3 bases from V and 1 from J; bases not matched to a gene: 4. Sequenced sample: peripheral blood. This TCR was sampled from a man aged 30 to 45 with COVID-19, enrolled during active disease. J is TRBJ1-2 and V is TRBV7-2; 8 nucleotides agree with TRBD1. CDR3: CASSLGTGLNYGYTF. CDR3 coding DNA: TGTGCCAGCAGCTTGGGGACAGGCCTTAACTATGGCTACACCTTC.